Presented here are 17 T cell receptor beta chains from one specimen sequenced in a study of T cell responses to AZD1222 COVID-19 vaccine. The assay was immunoSEQ multiplex PCR, and TCRdb's table has in-frame clones only and misses some. The sample shows about 120,000 clones, about nine tenths of them seen only once. Material: peripheral blood, obtained 28 days after the second AZD1222 dose. The receptors originated from an adult who received the AZD1222 COVID-19 vaccine.

The rearrangement links TRBV9 to TRBJ1-3; D might be TRBD1 (6 bases). Germline CDR1 is SGDLS and CDR2 is YYNGEE. Between the trimmed V and J ends, which lost 3 bases and 0 bases, there was a span of 19 bases. This CDR3 has 18 amino acids. The CDR3 DNA reads as TGTGCCAGCAGCGCCCGGGGGGCAGGGGAGCCCTCTGGAAACACCATATATTTT. Protein sequence: CASSARGAGEPSGNTIYF.

The J gene is TRBJ1-1, the V gene TRBV6-2 or TRBV6-3; D is unclear. Germline-derived CDR1 and CDR2 are MNHEY and SVGEGT. The CDR3 has 13 residues. Trimming took off 3 bases at V and 9 bases at J, with 14 bases between the two ends. The CDR3 reads CASSYPGLGKAFF. The CDR3 DNA reads as TGTGCCAGCAGTTATCCGGGCCTGGGCAAAGCTTTCTTT.

The chain uses TRBV2 and TRBJ1-4; 9 bases line up with TRBD1. Germline CDR1 is SNHLY and CDR2 is FYNNEI. The CDR3 is 16 residues long. The junction had 3 bases not matched to a gene; V was cut back by 4 bases and J by 0 bases. Here the CDR3 reads CASSAGTGTTNEKLFF. The CDR3 DNA sequence: TGTGCCAGCAGTGCCGGGACAGGGACAACTAATGAAAAACTGTTTTTT.

In its sample, this clone was seen a few times. J is TRBJ1-2 and V is TRBV25-1; no clear D. Trimming shortened V by 4 bases and J by 4 bases, and 7 bases separated the two germline ends. This CDR3 comprises 12 residues. The germline CDR1 and CDR2 sequences are MGHDK and SYGVNS. In nucleotides, the CDR3 is TGTGCCAGCAGTGCACAGTCCTATGGCTACACCTTC. It encodes CASSAQSYGYTF.

This clone was picked up one time. CDR3 coding DNA: TGTGCCAGCAGTTACTCGACGGTGGGTCGCGGGGATGAGCAGTTCTTC. Translation gives CASSYSTVGRGDEQFF. V and J are TRBV6-5 and TRBJ2-1; weak D call: TRBD2 (6 bases). Germline CDR1 reads MNHEY; CDR2 reads SVGAGI. The CDR3 totals 16 residues. With 0 bases removed from V and 8 bases from J, the gap between germline ends came to 17 bases.

J is TRBJ1-1 and V is TRBV4-2, with D tentatively TRBD1 (5 bases). The CDR3 consists of 15 residues. Trimming took off 1 base at V and 8 bases at J, with 17 bases between the two ends. Germline V gives CDR1 LGHNA, CDR2 YNFKEQ. CDR3 sequence: CASSQAKDTTREAFF. In DNA, the CDR3 is TGTGCCAGCAGCCAAGCGAAGGACACGACAAGGGAAGCTTTCTTT.

The V gene is TRBV5-5, the J gene TRBJ2-3; D gene ambiguous. Trimming stripped 4 bases from V and 4 bases from J, with 7 bases between. The CDR3 covers 12 residues. Germline assignment: CDR1 SGHKS and CDR2 YYEKEE (reference sequence). This CDR3 reads CASSGISDTQYF. CDR3 DNA sequence: TGTGCCAGCAGCGGGATTTCAGATACGCAGTATTTT.

V gene TRBV7-3 combines with J gene TRBJ2-6; possibly TRBD1 for D (5 bases). Germline CDR1 is SGHTA and CDR2 is FQGTGA. There are 18 residues in the CDR3. V was trimmed by 2 bases and J by 0 bases, leaving 14 bases between them. CDR3 loop: CASSLLPLDSSGANVLTF. The CDR3 DNA follows: TGTGCCAGCAGCTTATTACCCCTCGACAGCTCTGGGGCCAACGTCCTGACTTTC. The full variable domain, rest sourced from reference TRBV7-3 and TRBJ2-6, is GAGVSQTPSNKVTEKGKYVELRCDPISGHTALYWYRQSLGQGPEFLIYFQGTGAADDSGLPNDRFFAVRPEGSVSTLKIQRTERGDSAVYLCASSLLPLDSSGANVLTFGAGSRLTVL.

The chain has TRBV6-2 or TRBV6-3 and TRBJ2-7; 10 positions match TRBD1. The J segment lost 5 bases and the V segment lost 5 bases, leaving 9 bases of the junction unmatched. The V gene's germline CDR1 is MNHEY and CDR2 SVGEGT. This CDR3 is built from 15 residues. CDR3 in amino acids: CASSKPGTGVHEQYF. CDR3 in DNA: TGTGCCAGCAGTAAACCCGGGACAGGGGTCCACGAGCAGTACTTC.

The chain recombines TRBV27 with TRBJ2-1, with 8 bases identical to TRBD1. This CDR3 region has 14 residues. The germline V gene encodes CDR1 MNHEY and CDR2 SMNVEV (reference sequence). J gave up 8 bases and V 8 bases, and 11 bases lay outside the gene matches. The CDR3 DNA reads as TGTGCCAGCGGAACAGGACAGGGCTGGGATGAGCAGTTCTTC. Translating it yields CASGTGQGWDEQFF.

The rearrangement joins TRBV6-5 to TRBJ2-7, with TRBD1 matching 8 bases. V shed 8 bases and J 2 bases; nucleotides not matched to a gene: 5. The CDR3 is 13 residues long. Germline loops: CDR1 MNHEY, CDR2 SVGAGI. The CDR3 DNA follows: TGTGCCAGCGGGTGGACAGGGCCCTACGAGCAGTACTTC. It translates to CASGWTGPYEQYF.

The V call is TRBV24-1, the J call TRBJ1-2, with 9 bases aligning to TRBD1. V trimming: 4 bases; J trimming: 6 bases; junction bases outside the gene matches: 2. Looked up from germline, CDR1 is KGHDR and CDR2 is SFDVKD. The CDR3 sequence is 13 residues long. Here the CDR3 DNA reads TGTGCCACCAGTGAAGGGACAGGGAATGGCTACACCTTC. As protein: CATSEGTGNGYTF.

In its sample, this clone was seen once. The chain joins TRBV6-1 to TRBJ1-5, with D unclear. Per the germline V gene, CDR1 is MNHNS and CDR2 is SASEGT. V was trimmed by 3 bases and J by 2 bases, leaving 14 bases between them. This CDR3 spans 16 amino acids. DNA for the CDR3: TGTGCCAGCAGTGATGTCCCACAGATTGGCAATCAGCCCCAGCATTTT. This codes for CASSDVPQIGNQPQHF.

This clone was seen a handful of times. The chain is built from TRBV4-3 and TRBJ2-1, with 7 positions matching TRBD2. The V and J ends lost 2 bases and 8 bases, in that order; junction bases with no gene match: 9. From germline, CDR1 is LGHNA and CDR2 YSLEER. There are 15 residues in the CDR3. In nucleotides, the CDR3 is TGCGCCAGCAGCCAAACCGGCGGGGGTAACCATGAGCAGTTCTTC. This sequence encodes CASSQTGGGNHEQFF.

The rearrangement links TRBV7-9 to TRBJ2-7; 11 bases agree with TRBD1. The germline V gene encodes CDR1 SEHNR and CDR2 FQNEAQ (reference sequence). The CDR3 runs to 16 residues. The junction had 8 bases not matched to a gene; V was cut back by 5 bases and J by 2 bases. DNA for the CDR3: TGTGCCAGCAGCATGCGAGGGACAGGGGGACCCTACGAGCAGTACTTC. Amino acids: CASSMRGTGGPYEQYF.

The chain recombines TRBV6-2 or TRBV6-3 with TRBJ1-5; D call uncertain. V shed 2 bases and J shed 3 bases, with 5 bases lying between them. The CDR3 covers 13 residues. In germline, CDR1 is MNHEY, CDR2 SVGEGT. CDR3 coding DNA: TGTGCCAGCAGTTACAGCAACAATCAGCCCCAGCATTTT. It yields the protein CASSYSNNQPQHF.

The rearrangement joins TRBV5-8 to TRBJ1-6; D remains ambiguous. Germline CDR1 and CDR2: SGHTS and YDEGEE. The CDR3 runs to 13 residues. Trimming removed 0 bases at V and 12 bases at J, with 10 bases between. The DNA for the CDR3 is TGTGCCAGCAGCTTGGCCGTGGGTGAACCCCTCCACTTT. Translation gives CASSLAVGEPLHF.